The 23 T cell receptor beta chains below were found in one sample sequenced in a study of CD8 T cells in Susac syndrome. An amount of RNA that ranged from roughly 0.45 to 1 ug was reverse transcribed with random hexamers. TCRdb passed the immunoSEQ multiplex PCR reads through MiXCR, listing each CDR3 protein once. The table lists about 110,000 distinct CDR3 sequences, roughly 97% of them singletons. The sample consisted of CD4+ T cells from PBMCs. Source of these receptors: a human donor in good health.

This chain links TRBV28 with TRBJ2-1; no reliable D call. The CDR3 is made up of 13 amino acids. Trimming shortened V by 4 bases and J by 7 bases, and 11 bases separated the two germline ends. Germline V gene sequence: CDR1 MDHEN, CDR2 SYDVKM. The CDR3 coding sequence is TGTGCCAGCAGTTCTATCGACCTTAATGAGCAGTTCTTC. As protein: CASSSIDLNEQFF.

The rearrangement links TRBV29-1 to TRBJ2-5; possibly TRBD2 for D (6 bases). The V gene lost 3 bases and the J gene lost 1 base, with 12 bases spanning the gap. CDR1 SQVTM and CDR2 ANQGSEA come from the germline V gene. The CDR3 consists of 14 residues. The CDR3: CSVERSGGQETQYF. The CDR3 nucleotides read TGCAGCGTTGAGCGGTCCGGGGGCCAAGAGACCCAGTACTTC.

A word on this clonotype: An end of the junction does not agree with germline; a read error may underlie this. The chain has TRBV2 and TRBJ2-7; possible D gene TRBD1, 6 bases. This CDR3 comprises 14 residues. CDR1 is SNHLY, CDR2 FYNNEI, per germline. CDR3 sequence: CASSEDWGRYEQYF. The CDR3, as DNA: TGTGCCAGCAGCGAAGACTGGGGGCGCTACGAGCAGTACTTC. Combining the CDR3 with reference TRBV2 and TRBJ2-7 gives the whole variable domain EPEVTQTPSHQVTQMGQEVILRCVPISNHLYFYWYRQILGQKVEFLVSFYNNEISEKSEIFDDQFSVERPDGSNFTLKIRSTKLEDSAMYFCASSEDWGRYEQYFGPGTRLTVT.

The genes are TRBV30 and TRBJ2-5; TRBD1 or TRBD2 may be the D gene (5 bases each). Trimming shortened V by 2 bases and J by 5 bases, and 18 bases separated the two germline ends. The germline V gene encodes CDR1 GTSNPN and CDR2 SVGIG (reference sequence). CDR3 size: 15 residues. For the CDR3, the DNA is TGTGCCTGGAGTCCCGGGACCAGAGGGTCGGAGACCCAGTACTTC. Amino acid sequence: CAWSPGTRGSETQYF. The whole variable domain, filled in from reference TRBV30 and TRBJ2-5, reads SQTIHQWPATLVQPVGSPLSLECTVEGTSNPNLYWYRQAAGRGLQLLFYSVGIGQISSEVPQNLSASRPQDRQFILSSKKLLLSDSGFYLCAWSPGTRGSETQYFGPGTRLLVL.

V gene TRBV7-8 combines with J gene TRBJ2-7, with D perhaps assigned TRBD1 or TRBD2 (5 bases each). V was pared by 2 bases and J by 1 base, with 12 bases between. The CDR3 is 15 residues long. Germline-derived CDR1 and CDR2 are SGHVS and FQNEAQ. The CDR3 DNA is TGTGCCAGCAGCTTACGGGACCCCCGGTCCTACGAGCAGTACTTC. Translation gives CASSLRDPRSYEQYF. Complete variable domain (other parts from reference TRBV7-8 and TRBJ2-7): GAGVSQSPRYKVAKRGQDVALRCDPISGHVSLFWYQQALGQGPEFLTYFQNEAQLDKSGLPSDRFFAERPEGSVSTLKIQRTQQEDSAVYLCASSLRDPRSYEQYFGPGTRLTVT.

CDR3 in amino acids: CASSEYVGTGGNTEAFF. In DNA form, the CDR3 reads TGTGCCAGCAGTGAATACGTTGGGACAGGGGGAAACACTGAAGCTTTCTTT. The rearrangement uses TRBV25-1 and TRBJ1-1; 11 bases map to TRBD1. The germline CDR1 and CDR2 sequences are MGHDK and SYGVNS. The CDR3 is 17 amino acids. V trimming: 0 bases; J trimming: 2 bases; junction bases outside the gene matches: 5.

V gene TRBV20-1 combines with J gene TRBJ2-4, with TRBD2 identical over 10 bases. Germline CDR1 is DFQATT and CDR2 is SNEGSKA (reference sequence). The junction had 7 bases not matched to a gene; V was cut back by 5 bases and J by 3 bases. This CDR3 region has 15 residues. The CDR3 is CSAGPAGGRKNIQYF. DNA of the CDR3: TGCAGTGCTGGCCCAGCGGGGGGGCGCAAAAACATTCAGTACTTC.

This clonotype was picked up one time. This rearrangement joins TRBV20-1 to TRBJ2-5; 7 bases match TRBD2. The CDR3 loop spans 15 amino acids. V was pared by 1 base and J by 2 bases, with 7 bases of the junction left unmatched. Germline V gives CDR1 DFQATT, CDR2 SNEGSKA (reference sequence). The CDR3 DNA reads as TGCAGTGCTAGAGGCCCCCGGGGGGTGCAAGAGACCCAGTACTTC. It yields the protein CSARGPRGVQETQYF.

The rearrangement links TRBV6-5 to TRBJ2-3; D is perhaps TRBD2 (5 bases). V lost 6 bases and J lost 2, with 9 bases in between. Per the germline V gene, CDR1 is MNHEY and CDR2 is SVGAGI. The CDR3 covers 13 residues. Here the CDR3 reads CASSPGITDTQYF. The CDR3 nucleotides read TGTGCCAGCAGCCCCGGGATCACAGATACGCAGTATTTT.

This chain links TRBV27 with TRBJ2-2; D may be TRBD2 (5 bases). Trimming stripped 5 bases from V and 1 base from J, with 11 bases between. The CDR3 is 15 residues long. The germline CDR1 and CDR2 sequences are MNHEY and SMNVEV (reference sequence). The CDR3 sequence: CASSLSGRNTGELFF. The DNA of the CDR3 is TGTGCCAGCAGTCTGAGCGGTCGGAACACCGGGGAGCTGTTTTTT.

This chain uses TRBV5-4 with TRBJ2-7; D unclear. The V gene lost 9 bases and the J gene lost 0 bases, with 13 bases spanning the gap. There are 13 residues in the CDR3. Looked up from germline, CDR1 is SGHNT and CDR2 is YYREEE (reference sequence). The CDR3 protein is CAITRGSSYEQYF. CDR3 sequence (DNA): TGTGCCATTACCCGCGGTTCCTCCTACGAGCAGTACTTC. Supplemented by reference TRBV5-4 and TRBJ2-7, the full variable domain reads ETGVTQSPTHLIKTRGQQVTLRCSSQSGHNTVSWYQQALGQGPQFIFQYYREEENGRGNFPPRFSGLQFPNYSSELNVNALELDDSALYLCAITRGSSYEQYFGPGTRLTVT.

The chain is built from TRBV3-1 and TRBJ2-7, with D possibly being TRBD1 or TRBD2 (5 bases each). The length of the CDR3 is 15 residues. Germline V lookup: CDR1 LGHDT, CDR2 YNNKEL (reference sequence). The germline V and J ends were trimmed by 5 bases and 0 bases, with 14 bases remaining between them. The CDR3 DNA follows: TGTGCCAGCAGCTCCTTTACGGGGCACTCCTACGAGCAGTACTTC. As protein: CASSSFTGHSYEQYF.

The chain has TRBV9 and TRBJ1-2; D remains unclear. The germline V gene has CDR1 SGDLS and CDR2 YYNGEE. Trimming removed 0 bases from V and 6 bases from J, with 6 bases in between. This CDR3 comprises 12 residues. The CDR3 here is CASSVDGNGYTF. The CDR3 bases are TGTGCCAGCAGCGTAGACGGTAATGGCTACACCTTC.

The chain carries TRBV5-1 and TRBJ1-1; no clear D. V was cut by 4 bases and J by 1 base, with 14 bases left in between. This CDR3 is built from 15 residues. Germline CDR1 SGHRS, CDR2 YFSETQ. DNA of the CDR3: TGCGCCAGCAGCAAGTGGACTTCAGGGAACACTGAAGCTTTCTTT. Protein product: CASSKWTSGNTEAFF.

V is TRBV29-1 and J is TRBJ1-2; TRBD1 matches 7 bases. Germline V gene sequence: CDR1 SQVTM, CDR2 ANQGSEA. Trimming took 6 bases from V and 6 from J; bases not matched to a gene: 7. This CDR3 comprises 12 residues. CDR3 loop: CSVGDRDHGYTF. The CDR3 nucleotides are TGCAGCGTCGGCGACAGGGACCATGGCTACACCTTC.

The rearrangement links TRBV7-2 to TRBJ1-6; D is unclear. The CDR3 contains 15 residues. The V end was cut by 1 base, the J end by 6 bases, with 10 bases between. Germline V gene lookup returns CDR1 SGHTA and CDR2 FQGNSA. The CDR3 nucleotides read TGTGCCAGCAGCTTAGGAGCGCAGAGTAATTCACCCCTCCACTTT. Translating gives CASSLGAQSNSPLHF.

The gene calls are TRBV12-3 or TRBV12-4 and TRBJ2-7, with 9 positions matching TRBD1. V was clipped by 5 bases and J by 6 bases; unmatched bases: 5. The CDR3 covers 13 residues. CDR3 DNA: TGTGCCAGCAGTCCGGACAGGGGTGGCGAGCAGTACTTC. It specifies CASSPDRGGEQYF.

The chain joins TRBV4-1 to TRBJ2-7, with 11 bases that match TRBD2. The CDR3 covers 15 residues. V dropped 3 bases and J dropped 2; count of bases not matched to a gene: 3. Germline assignment: CDR1 MGHRA and CDR2 YSYEKL. The CDR3 region has the DNA TGCGCCAGCAGCCAGGGACTAGCGGTAACCTACGAGCAGTACTTC. Translated, it gives CASSQGLAVTYEQYF.

This chain connects TRBV7-8 to TRBJ1-1, with a possible D match to TRBD1 (5 bases). Trimming took off 3 bases at V and 6 bases at J, with 8 bases between the two ends. CDR1 SGHVS and CDR2 FQNEAQ come from the germline V gene. This CDR3 has 12 residues. The CDR3 bases are TGTGCCAGCAGCTTTCAGGGCTCTGAAGCTTTCTTT. It yields the protein CASSFQGSEAFF.

The chain uses TRBV6-6 and TRBJ2-5; 8 bases agree with TRBD2. There are 14 residues in the CDR3. Trimming cost V 6 bases and J 5 bases; bases outside gene matches: 8. CDR1 and CDR2 from the germline V gene are MNHNY and SVGAGI (reference sequence). The CDR3 reads CASSFLGTRETQYF. CDR3 nucleotides: TGTGCCAGCAGCTTCTTGGGGACTAGGGAGACCCAGTACTTC.

J is TRBJ2-1 and V is TRBV29-1; 11 nucleotides line up with TRBD2. The V and J ends lost 7 bases and 7 bases, in that order; junction bases with no gene match: 9. The CDR3 is 14 residues long. Per the germline V gene, CDR1 is SQVTM and CDR2 is ANQGSEA. This CDR3 reads CSASTSGGGNEQFF. The CDR3 bases are TGCAGCGCCAGCACTAGCGGGGGAGGAAATGAGCAGTTCTTC.

The chain employs TRBV29-1 and TRBJ2-3; D is possibly TRBD1 or TRBD2 (5 bases each). From germline, CDR1 is SQVTM and CDR2 ANQGSEA. The CDR3 is 14 residues long. Trimming shortened V by 4 bases and J by 0 bases, and 11 bases separated the two germline ends. The CDR3 DNA sequence: TGCAGCGTTGTCACGGGACCTAGCACAGATACGCAGTATTTT. Translating gives CSVVTGPSTDTQYF.

The chain links TRBV27 to TRBJ1-6; D is uncertain. This CDR3 region has 16 residues. Per the germline V gene, CDR1 is MNHEY and CDR2 is SMNVEV (reference sequence). V lost 5 bases, J lost 0 bases, and 11 bases lay in between. The DNA for the CDR3 is TGTGCCAGCAGTACGTCTGGAAACTCCTATAATTCACCCCTCCACTTT. It encodes CASSTSGNSYNSPLHF.